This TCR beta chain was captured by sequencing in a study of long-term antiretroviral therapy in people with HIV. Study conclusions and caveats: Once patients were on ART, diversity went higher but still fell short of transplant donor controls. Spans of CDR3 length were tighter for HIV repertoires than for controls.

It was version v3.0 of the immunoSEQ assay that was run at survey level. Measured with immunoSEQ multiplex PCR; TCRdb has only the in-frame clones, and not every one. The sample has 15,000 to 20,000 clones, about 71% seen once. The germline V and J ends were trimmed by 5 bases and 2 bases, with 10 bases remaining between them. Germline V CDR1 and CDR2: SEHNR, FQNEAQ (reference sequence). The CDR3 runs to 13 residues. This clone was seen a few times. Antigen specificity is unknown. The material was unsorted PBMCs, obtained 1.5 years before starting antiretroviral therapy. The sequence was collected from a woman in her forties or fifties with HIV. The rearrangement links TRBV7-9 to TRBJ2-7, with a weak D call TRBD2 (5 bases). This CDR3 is CASSRRSAYEQYF. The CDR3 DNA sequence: TGTGCCAGCAGCCGGAGGTCCGCCTACGAGCAGTACTTC.